This T cell receptor beta chain was documented in a study of shared clonotypes between healthy human individuals. The CDR3 is 15 amino acids. The germline V gene has CDR1 SGHTA and CDR2 FQGNSA. The trim removed 5 bases at V and 0 bases at J, leaving 4 bases unmatched. The method was immunoSEQ multiplex PCR; TCRdb's version includes in-frame clones alone and lacks a portion of them. The table includes about 110,000 clones, around 68% detected once. General observations from the study: Generally, naive subsets (rather than memory subsets) showed larger estimated richness. Genetic and exposure-history diversity was limited by the small donor number.

A note on this clone: Its antigen is unidentified. The sample holds other DNA sequences that translate to the same CDR3.

The rearrangement joins TRBV7-2 to TRBJ2-1, with TRBD2 matching 7 bases. Sequencing used memory CD8+ T cells sorted from blood. As to subset: CD45RO+ cells pooled with CCR7-negative TemRA cells. The receptor was derived from a woman aged 30 to 39 in good health. Here the CDR3 DNA reads TGTGCCAGCAGCACGCAGCGGGACTCCTACAATGAGCAGTTCTTC. This codes for CASSTQRDSYNEQFF.